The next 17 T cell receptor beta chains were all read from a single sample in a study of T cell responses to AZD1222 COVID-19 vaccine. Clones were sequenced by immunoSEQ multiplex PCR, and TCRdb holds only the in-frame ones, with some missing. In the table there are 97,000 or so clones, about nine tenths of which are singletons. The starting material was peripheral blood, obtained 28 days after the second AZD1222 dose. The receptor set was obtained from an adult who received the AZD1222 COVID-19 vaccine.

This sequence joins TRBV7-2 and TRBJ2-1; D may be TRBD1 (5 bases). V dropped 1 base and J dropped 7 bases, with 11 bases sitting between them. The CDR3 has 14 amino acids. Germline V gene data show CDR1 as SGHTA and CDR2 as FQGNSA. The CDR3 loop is CASSLGAGRNEQFF. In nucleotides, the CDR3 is TGTGCCAGCAGCTTAGGGGCAGGGCGAAATGAGCAGTTCTTC.

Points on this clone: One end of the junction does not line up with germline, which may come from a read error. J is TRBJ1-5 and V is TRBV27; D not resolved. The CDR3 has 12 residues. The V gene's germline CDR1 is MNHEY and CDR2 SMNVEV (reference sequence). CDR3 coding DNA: TGTGCCAGCAGCTTATTGGGTGGGCCCCAGCATTTT. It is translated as CASSLLGGPQHF.

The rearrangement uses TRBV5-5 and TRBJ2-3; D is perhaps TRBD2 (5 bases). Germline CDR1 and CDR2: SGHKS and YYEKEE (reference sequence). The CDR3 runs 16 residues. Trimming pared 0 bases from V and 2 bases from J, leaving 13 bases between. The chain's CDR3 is CASSLGMRASTDTQYF. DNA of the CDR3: TGTGCCAGCAGCTTGGGCATGCGGGCCTCCACAGATACGCAGTATTTT. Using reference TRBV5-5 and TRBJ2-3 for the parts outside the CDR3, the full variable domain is DAGVTQSPTHLIKTRGQQVTLRCSPISGHKSVSWYQQVLGQGPQFIFQYYEKEERGRGNFPDRFSARQFPNYSSELNVNALLLGDSALYLCASSLGMRASTDTQYFGPGTRLTVL.

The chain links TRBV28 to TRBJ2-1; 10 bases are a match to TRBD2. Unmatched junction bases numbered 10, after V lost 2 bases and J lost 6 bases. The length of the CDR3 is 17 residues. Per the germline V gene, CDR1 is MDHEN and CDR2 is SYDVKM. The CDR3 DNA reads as TGTGCCAGCAGTTTACGGACTTGGACTAGCGGATTCAATGAGCAGTTCTTC. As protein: CASSLRTWTSGFNEQFF.

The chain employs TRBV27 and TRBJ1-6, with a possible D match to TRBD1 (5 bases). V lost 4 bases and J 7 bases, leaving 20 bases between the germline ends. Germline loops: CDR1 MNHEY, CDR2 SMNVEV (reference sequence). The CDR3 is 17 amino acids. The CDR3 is CASSSQGLWPANSPLHF. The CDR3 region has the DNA TGTGCCAGCAGTTCCCAGGGACTTTGGCCAGCCAATTCACCCCTCCACTTT.

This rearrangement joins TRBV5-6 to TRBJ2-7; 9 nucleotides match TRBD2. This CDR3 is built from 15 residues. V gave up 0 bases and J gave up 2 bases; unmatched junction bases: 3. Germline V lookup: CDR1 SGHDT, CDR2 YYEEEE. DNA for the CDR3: TGTGCCAGCAGCTTGGTGACTAGCGGCCCCTACGAGCAGTACTTC. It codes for CASSLVTSGPYEQYF.

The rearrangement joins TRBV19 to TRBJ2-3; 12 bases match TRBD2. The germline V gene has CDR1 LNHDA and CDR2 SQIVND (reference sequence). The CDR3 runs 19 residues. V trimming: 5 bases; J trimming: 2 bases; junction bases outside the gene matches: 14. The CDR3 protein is CASSPRGGTSGRYTDTQYF. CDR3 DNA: TGTGCCAGTAGTCCCCGCGGGGGGACTAGCGGGCGTTACACAGATACGCAGTATTTT.

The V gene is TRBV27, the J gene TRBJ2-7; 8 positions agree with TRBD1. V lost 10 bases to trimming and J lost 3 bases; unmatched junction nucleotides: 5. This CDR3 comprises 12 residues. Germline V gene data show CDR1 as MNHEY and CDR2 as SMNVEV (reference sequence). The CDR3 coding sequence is TGTGCCACATCCGGGACAGGCTACGAGCAGTACTTC. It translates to CATSGTGYEQYF.

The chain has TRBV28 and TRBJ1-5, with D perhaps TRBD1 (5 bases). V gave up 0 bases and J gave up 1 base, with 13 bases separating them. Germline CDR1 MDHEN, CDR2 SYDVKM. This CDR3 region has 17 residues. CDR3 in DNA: TGTGCCAGCAGTTTATGGGGGGGAGAAGGGAGCAATCAGCCCCAGCATTTT. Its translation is CASSLWGGEGSNQPQHF. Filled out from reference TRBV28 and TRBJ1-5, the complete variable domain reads DVKVTQSSRYLVKRTGEKVFLECVQDMDHENMFWYRQDPGLGLRLIYFSYDVKMKEKGDIPEGYSVSREKKERFSLILESASTNQTSMYLCASSLWGGEGSNQPQHFGDGTRLSIL.

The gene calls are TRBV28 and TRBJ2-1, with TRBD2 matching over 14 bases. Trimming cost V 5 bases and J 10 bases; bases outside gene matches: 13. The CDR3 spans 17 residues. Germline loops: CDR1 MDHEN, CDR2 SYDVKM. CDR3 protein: CASSTHYRGLAGDEQFF. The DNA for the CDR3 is TGTGCCAGCAGTACTCACTACAGGGGACTAGCGGGAGACGAGCAGTTCTTC.

The CDR3 nucleotides are TGTGCCAGTAGCCGGGCCCTGAACTATGGCTACACCTTC. It translates to CASSRALNYGYTF. The chain employs TRBV19 and TRBJ1-2; no reliable D call. The CDR3 spans 13 residues. V was pared by 6 bases and J by 2 bases, with 10 bases between. The germline V gene encodes CDR1 LNHDA and CDR2 SQIVND (reference sequence). Looking up the rest from reference TRBV19 and TRBJ1-2 gives the full variable domain: DGGITQSPKYLFRKEGQNVTLSCEQNLNHDAMYWYRQDPGQGLRLIYYSQIVNDFQKGDIAEGYSVSREKKESFPLTVTSAQKNPTAFYLCASSRALNYGYTFGSGTRLTVV.

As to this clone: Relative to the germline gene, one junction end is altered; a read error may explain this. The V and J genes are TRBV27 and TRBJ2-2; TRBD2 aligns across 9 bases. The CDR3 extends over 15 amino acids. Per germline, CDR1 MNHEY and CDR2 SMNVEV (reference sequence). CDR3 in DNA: TGTGCCCGCAGTTTCGGCGGGGGGGGAACCGGGGAGCTGTTTTTT. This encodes CARSFGGGGTGELFF.

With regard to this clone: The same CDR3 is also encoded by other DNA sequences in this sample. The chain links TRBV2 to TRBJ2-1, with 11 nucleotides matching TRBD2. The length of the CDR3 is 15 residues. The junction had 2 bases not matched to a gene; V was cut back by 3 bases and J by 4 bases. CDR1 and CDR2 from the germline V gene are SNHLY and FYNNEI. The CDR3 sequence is CASSDGTSGYNEQFF. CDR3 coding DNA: TGTGCCAGCAGTGACGGGACTAGCGGATACAATGAGCAGTTCTTC.

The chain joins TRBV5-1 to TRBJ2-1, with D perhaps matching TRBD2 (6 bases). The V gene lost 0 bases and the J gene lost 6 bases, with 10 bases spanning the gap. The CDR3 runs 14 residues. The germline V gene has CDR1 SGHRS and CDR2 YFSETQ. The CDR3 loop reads CASSLALGGNEQFF. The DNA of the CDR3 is TGCGCCAGCAGCTTGGCACTGGGGGGCAATGAGCAGTTCTTC.

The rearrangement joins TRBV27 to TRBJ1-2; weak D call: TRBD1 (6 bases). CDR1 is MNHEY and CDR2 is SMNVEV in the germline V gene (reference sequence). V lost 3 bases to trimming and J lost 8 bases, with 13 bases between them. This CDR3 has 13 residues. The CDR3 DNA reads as TGTGCCAGCAGTTTTCAGGGGAGGCAAGGCTACACCTTC. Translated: CASSFQGRQGYTF.

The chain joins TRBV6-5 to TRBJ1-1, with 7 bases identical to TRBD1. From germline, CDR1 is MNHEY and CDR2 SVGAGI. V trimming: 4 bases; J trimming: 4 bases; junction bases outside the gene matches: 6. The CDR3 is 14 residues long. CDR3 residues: CASSFTGAGTEAFF. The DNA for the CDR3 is TGTGCCAGCAGTTTTACAGGGGCGGGCACTGAAGCTTTCTTT.

The CDR3 coding sequence is TGTGCCTGGGGACAGGGTGGGGGCTACACCTTC. Translation: CAWGQGGGYTF. This chain joins TRBV30 and TRBJ1-2; 8 bases are shared with TRBD1. Germline V gene data show CDR1 as GTSNPN and CDR2 as SVGIG (reference sequence). The CDR3 is 11 residues long. V was pared by 5 bases and J by 8 bases, with 4 bases of the junction left unmatched.